This T cell receptor beta chain was identified during a study of blood T cell repertoires in COVID-19. About the study: The samples span acute and convalescent COVID-19 from the United States, Italy and Spain. Sources were T cells, B-cell-depleted T cells, or PBMCs; the material itself was cDNA or gDNA.

Germline CDR1 is MNHEY and CDR2 is SVGAGI. With V trimmed by 9 bases and J by 4 bases, 4 bases remained unmatched. This CDR3 spans 12 amino acids. Original processing notes: Quantification of nucleated cells was approximated via reference gene primer amplification. The data were produced by immunoSEQ multiplex PCR, yet TCRdb's version contains in-frame clones alone and is incomplete. Clonal size and the V and J genes are those of that table, whereas D and trimming came from the DNA. There are about 50,000 clones in the sample; approximately 81% occur only once, and over 4.5% lies in the top ten. This clonotype originated in a woman aged 55-70 years with acute or convalescent COVID-19. The chain uses TRBV6-5 and TRBJ1-1, with 8 bases that match TRBD1. Sequencing was done on a sample of peripheral blood. CDR3 in DNA: TGTGCCAGTGCTGACAGGGGCACTGAAGCTTTCTTT. Encoded protein: CASADRGTEAFF.